A selection of T cell receptor beta chains follows, all from one sample in a study of cytomegalovirus exposure and HLA in healthy donors. Sequencing was performed with immunoSEQ multiplex PCR; in TCRdb, only in-frame clones are kept and a portion is missing. Counted here are under 150,000 clones, roughly 75% occurring once; the ten biggest clones make up roughly 2%. Sequencing used PBMCs. Receptors were obtained from a young man in good health and CMV-seronegative. The CDR3 runs from the conserved cysteine through the conserved F or W.

TRBV2	TRBJ1-5	CASRGAGVSNQPQHF
TRBV30	TRBJ2-1	CAWSVLGGNYNEQFF
TRBV15	TRBJ1-1	CATSSRRGLSEAFF
TRBV19	TRBJ2-1	CAKYIRYRGIDPLAGCFFF
TRBV18	TRBJ2-7	CASSPPNRGEQYF
TRBV4-2	TRBJ1-2	CASSQLGATGGAGYGYTF
TRBV6-1	TRBJ2-7	CASSEAGQGKYEQYF
TRBV5-1	TRBJ2-6	CASSWRSGANVLTF
TRBV5-8	TRBJ2-5	CASSLGTGQETQYF
TRBV4-1	TRBJ1-2	CASSDSSTGALYGYTF
TRBV6-5	TRBJ2-7	CASSPGLTYEQYF
TRBV5-1	TRBJ2-7	CASSPGLAGDYEQYF
TRBV6-5	TRBJ2-3	CASRTLAGLSDTQYF
TRBV7-2	TRBJ1-6	CASSRLTGYEDSPLHF
TRBV6-1	TRBJ2-7	CASSVGQGNVEQYF
TRBV4-1	TRBJ2-3	CASTQGAGGPDTQYF
TRBV28	TRBJ2-7	CASRTSGIRYEQYF
TRBV28	TRBJ1-2	CASSSGQGASNGYTF
TRBV27	TRBJ1-2	CASRTGELGGYTF
TRBV28	TRBJ1-3	CASSTTGSGNTIYF
TRBV10-2	TRBJ2-5	CASRGKGTAQETQYF
TRBV15	TRBJ2-5	CATSSRTQETQYF
TRBV28	TRBJ2-1	CASTDPLSSGSGGDEQFF
TRBV4-1	TRBJ2-7	CASSHLPGTGYEQYF
TRBV9	TRBJ2-1	CASSVGTREGEQFF
TRBV5-1	TRBJ1-4	CASSNGVQGSTNEKLFF
TRBV27	TRBJ2-7	CASSLTSGRVGEQYF
TRBV28	TRBJ1-2	CASSYRDNLNYGYTF
TRBV6-5	TRBJ1-5	CASSTRGDQPQNF
TRBV12-5	TRBJ1-1	CASGFGQGLGDTEAFF
TRBV5-4	TRBJ2-3	CASSLGAADTQYF
TRBV11-2	TRBJ1-3	CASSLEAGRNTIYF
TRBV5-1	TRBJ1-5	CASSLAGQYSNQPQHF
TRBV6-1	TRBJ2-5	CASSDRTDRKGETQYF
TRBV9	TRBJ1-3	CASSDKTGGGNTIYF
TRBV5-1	TRBJ2-7	CASSARDSISEQYF
TRBV19	TRBJ2-1	CASSTRDRPPLGNQTHYNEQFF
TRBV19	TRBJ2-3	CASSAGYRVHTQYF
TRBV5-1	TRBJ2-1	CASSIAGGGEQFF
TRBV28	TRBJ2-2	CASSSHRTSRMTTGELFF
TRBV28	TRBJ2-5	CASSSGQQETQYF
TRBV29-1	TRBJ2-7	CSVEHWDRGKYEQYF
TRBV10-3	TRBJ2-1	CAISPTSGGHEQFF
TRBV2	TRBJ2-3	CASRGQGPSTDTQYF
TRBV27	TRBJ2-7	CASKLLAGETYEQYF
TRBV5-1	TRBJ1-4	CASSLDSPANEKLFF
TRBV10-3	TRBJ1-3	CAIRAQTGIGNTIYF
TRBV18	TRBJ2-7	CASSPDRGSSYEQYF